This note documents a single T cell receptor beta chain sequence. Data came from immunoSEQ multiplex PCR; TCRdb stores just in-frame clones and leaves some out. The sample consists of around 140,000 clones, 85% to 90% of them appearing once. The data originate from a study of blood T cell repertoires in COVID-19. The CDR3 sequence is 14 residues long. V was clipped by 5 bases and J by 4 bases, with 11 bases between them. From germline, CDR1 is SGHVS and CDR2 FNYEAQ. The sequence derives from a man in his 60s who had recovered from COVID-19. V usage is TRBV7-6 and J usage is TRBJ2-2; D unclear. The sample taken for sequencing was PBMCs or T cells enriched from blood (not recorded which). In nucleotides, the CDR3 is TGTGCCAGCAGCCACCGCCCGGGCACCGGGGAGCTGTTTTTT. Its translation: CASSHRPGTGELFF.